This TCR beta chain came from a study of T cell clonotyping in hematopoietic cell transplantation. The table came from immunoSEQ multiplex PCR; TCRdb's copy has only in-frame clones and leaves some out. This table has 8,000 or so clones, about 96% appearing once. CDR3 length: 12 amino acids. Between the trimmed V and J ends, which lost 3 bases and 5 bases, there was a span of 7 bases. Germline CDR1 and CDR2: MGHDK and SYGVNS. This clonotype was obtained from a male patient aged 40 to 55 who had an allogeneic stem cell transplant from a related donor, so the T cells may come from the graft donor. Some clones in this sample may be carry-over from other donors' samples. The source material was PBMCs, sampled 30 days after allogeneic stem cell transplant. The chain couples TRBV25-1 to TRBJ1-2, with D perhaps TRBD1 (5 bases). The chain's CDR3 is CASSEGGYGYTF. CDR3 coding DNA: TGTGCCAGCAGTGAGGGGGGGTATGGCTACACCTTC.